This T cell receptor (beta chain) stems from a study of blood T cells in healthy people across ages. A second PCR, run for 7 to 11 cycles, used a sample-barcoded 5' primer plus a J-beta primer mix. TCRdb processed the 5' RACE reads anew with MiXCR; each CDR3 protein has one entry. This sample has about 1.4 million distinct CDR3 sequences, with roughly 60% found just once. Donors were systemically healthy Caucasian individuals from Russia aged roughly 6 to 100 years. V shed 5 bases and J 4 bases; nucleotides not matched to a gene: 6. The CDR3 extends over 15 amino acids. The germline V gene encodes CDR1 PRHDT and CDR2 FYEKMQ (reference sequence). Notes on this clonotype: Its antigen is still unknown.

The study, taken as a whole, reports: Naive T cell percentage by flow cytometry tracked strongly with beta diversity.

The sequenced material came from blood. The clonotype was recovered from a man aged 18 to 30 in good health. The gene calls are TRBV13 and TRBJ2-1; TRBD2 matches 9 bases. The CDR3 nucleotides read TGTGCCAGCAGCGGCCCGGGACTAGCTTACAATGAGCAGTTCTTC. Translated: CASSGPGLAYNEQFF.